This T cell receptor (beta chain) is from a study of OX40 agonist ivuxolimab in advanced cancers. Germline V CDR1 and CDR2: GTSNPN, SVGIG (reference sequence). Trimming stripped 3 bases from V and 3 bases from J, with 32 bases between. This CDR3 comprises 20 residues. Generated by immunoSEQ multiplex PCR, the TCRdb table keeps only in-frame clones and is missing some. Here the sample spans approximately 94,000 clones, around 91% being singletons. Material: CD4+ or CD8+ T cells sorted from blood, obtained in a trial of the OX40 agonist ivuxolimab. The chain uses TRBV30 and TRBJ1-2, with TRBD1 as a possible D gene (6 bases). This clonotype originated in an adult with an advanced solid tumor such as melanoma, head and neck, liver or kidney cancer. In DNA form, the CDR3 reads TGTGCCTGGAGCGGAGGGGGACAATGGAGTGTCAAGGGGTCTGACTATGGCTACACCTTC. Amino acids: CAWSGGGQWSVKGSDYGYTF.